The 12 T cell receptor beta chains in this list originate from one sample, sequenced in a study of shared clonotypes between healthy human individuals. Selected positively for CCR7 and CD45RO-negative, naive CD8 cells excluded terminally differentiated effector memory CD45RA+ cells. Clones were read by immunoSEQ multiplex PCR, and TCRdb kept only the in-frame ones, dropping some. The table includes some 2 million clones, about 95% detected once. Sequencing was done on a sample of naive CD8+ T cells sorted from blood. All receptors come from a man aged 18 to 29 in good health.

Concerning this clone: Other DNA sequences in this specimen translate into the identical CDR3. V usage is TRBV27 and J usage is TRBJ1-5; D unclear. Germline lookup yields CDR1 MNHEY and CDR2 SMNVEV (reference sequence). This CDR3 comprises 12 residues. Trimming removed 6 bases at V and 4 bases at J, with 7 bases between. The CDR3 DNA reads as TGTGCCAGCAGGGGCGGGAATCAGCCCCAGCATTTT. Translated, it gives CASRGGNQPQHF.

The genes are TRBV5-4 and TRBJ2-5, with D perhaps matching TRBD1 (6 bases). This CDR3 has 14 residues. Germline V lookup: CDR1 SGHNT, CDR2 YYREEE (reference sequence). V dropped 3 bases and J dropped 5 bases, with 14 bases sitting between them. The CDR3 protein is CASSWERGIETQYF. In nucleotides, the CDR3 is TGTGCCAGCAGCTGGGAGAGGGGGATTGAGACCCAGTACTTC.

This chain connects TRBV11-2 to TRBJ2-5; 7 bases map to TRBD2. The trim removed 4 bases at V and 4 bases at J, leaving 12 bases unmatched. Germline-derived CDR1 and CDR2 are SGHAT and FQNNGV. There are 16 residues in the CDR3. This chain's CDR3 is CASSYNRAGVPETQYF. For the CDR3, the DNA is TGTGCCAGCAGCTATAATCGGGCGGGAGTGCCAGAGACCCAGTACTTC.

This rearrangement joins TRBV29-1 to TRBJ2-1; TRBD2 is a possible D gene (6 bases). V lost 0 bases, J lost 6 bases, and 18 bases lay in between. The germline V gene has CDR1 SQVTM and CDR2 ANQGSEA. This CDR3 has 16 residues. The CDR3 nucleotides read TGCAGCGTTGAAGATTGGGAAACCAAAGCGGGCAATGAGCAGTTCTTC. Translated: CSVEDWETKAGNEQFF.

V gene TRBV6-5 combines with J gene TRBJ1-4; D perhaps matches TRBD1 (6 bases). Germline loops: CDR1 MNHEY, CDR2 SVGAGI. This CDR3 spans 15 amino acids. Trimming cost V 0 bases and J 8 bases, with 13 bases left between them. CDR3 coding DNA: TGTGCCAGCAGTTACTCGGAGGGGGTTTGGGAAAAACTGTTTTTT. This codes for CASSYSEGVWEKLFF.

In the case of this clone: Other DNA sequences in this specimen translate into the identical CDR3. The chain combines TRBV5-4 with TRBJ2-7; D remains unclear. CDR1 is SGHNT and CDR2 is YYREEE in the germline V gene (reference sequence). CDR3 length equals 11 residues. Trimming cost V 3 bases and J 2 bases, with 3 bases left between them. CDR3 DNA sequence: TGTGCCAGCAGCTCAACCTACGAGCAGTACTTC. Its protein is CASSSTYEQYF.

The gene calls are TRBV7-2 and TRBJ2-1; the match to TRBD2 covers 9 bases. CDR1 SGHTA and CDR2 FQGNSA come from the germline V gene. The CDR3 extends over 15 amino acids. The junction had 9 bases not matched to a gene; V was cut back by 4 bases and J by 8 bases. The CDR3 sequence: CASSSLAGVVDEQFF. The CDR3 DNA reads TGTGCCAGCAGCTCCTTAGCGGGAGTCGTGGATGAGCAGTTCTTC.

The V gene is TRBV6-5, the J gene TRBJ2-7, with D perhaps matching TRBD2 (5 bases). The CDR3 has 15 amino acids. Trimming removed 5 bases from V and 5 bases from J, with 19 bases in between. CDR1 is MNHEY and CDR2 is SVGAGI in the germline V gene. The DNA of the CDR3 is TGTGCCAGCAGTACCCCCCGGGAAGGTCCCAACGAGCAGTACTTC. Residues: CASSTPREGPNEQYF.

This chain uses TRBV28 with TRBJ2-7; TRBD1 aligns across 7 bases. The CDR3 runs 16 residues. V shed 10 bases, J shed 5 bases, and the junction held 20 bases outside the gene matches. Germline loops: CDR1 MDHEN, CDR2 SYDVKM. This chain's CDR3 is CAKFKTRQGIDNEQYF. In DNA form, the CDR3 reads TGTGCCAAATTCAAAACAAGACAGGGTATAGACAACGAGCAGTACTTC.

The chain is built from TRBV18 and TRBJ2-7; tentative D call: TRBD1 (6 bases). The V gene's germline CDR1 is KGHSH and CDR2 LQKENI. V lost 5 bases and J lost 3, with 17 bases in between. The CDR3 extends over 15 amino acids. CDR3 amino acids: CASSDRSQLYYEQYF. CDR3 DNA sequence: TGTGCCAGCTCAGACAGGTCCCAGCTTTACTACGAGCAGTACTTC.

The chain recombines TRBV27 with TRBJ2-7, with D possibly being TRBD2 (5 bases). Germline loops: CDR1 MNHEY, CDR2 SMNVEV (reference sequence). The CDR3 loop spans 15 amino acids. The V gene lost 0 bases and the J gene lost 0 bases, with 9 bases spanning the gap. CDR3 residues: CASSLSKRVSYEQYF. CDR3 DNA sequence: TGTGCCAGCAGTTTATCGAAGAGGGTCTCCTACGAGCAGTACTTC.

The chain uses TRBV7-9 and TRBJ2-1; possible D gene TRBD1, 6 bases. V was trimmed by 3 bases and J by 8 bases, leaving 14 bases between them. The germline gives CDR1 SEHNR, CDR2 FQNEAQ (reference sequence). The CDR3 totals 14 residues. As DNA, the CDR3 is TGTGCCAGCAGCTTTTCCCGTGAGGGGGATGAGCAGTTCTTC. It yields the protein CASSFSREGDEQFF.